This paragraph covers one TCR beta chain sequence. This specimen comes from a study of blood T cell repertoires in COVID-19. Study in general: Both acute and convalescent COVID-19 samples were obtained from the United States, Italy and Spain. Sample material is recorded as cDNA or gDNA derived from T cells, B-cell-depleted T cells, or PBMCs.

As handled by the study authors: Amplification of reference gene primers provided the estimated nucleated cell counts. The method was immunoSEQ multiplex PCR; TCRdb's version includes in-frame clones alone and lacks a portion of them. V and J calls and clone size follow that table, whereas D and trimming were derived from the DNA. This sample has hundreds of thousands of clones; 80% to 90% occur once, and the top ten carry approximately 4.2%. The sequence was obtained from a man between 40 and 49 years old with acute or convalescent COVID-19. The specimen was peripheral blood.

In nucleotides, the CDR3 is TGTGCCACCAGTGATTTGGGCAGGGGTCGACTCGCCACCGGGGAGCTGTTTTTT. It codes for CATSDLGRGRLATGELFF. The chain couples TRBV24-1 to TRBJ2-2; tentatively, D is TRBD1 (6 bases). V lost 0 bases, J lost 4 bases, and 17 bases lay in between. This CDR3 spans 18 amino acids. Germline lookup yields CDR1 KGHDR and CDR2 SFDVKD.